Sequencing of this TCR beta chain was carried out in a study of metastatic and nonmetastatic thyroid tumors. Source study methods: A distant-metastasis classifier for papillary thyroid cancer was built using CDR3 differences across clinicopathological groups. TCRdb reanalyzed the PCR reads with MiXCR. These V and J calls rely on TCRdb rather than the paper's analysis. The sample includes some 28,000 clones, 20% to 25% of them seen just once. No treatment of any kind had been given to any patient before thyroid surgery. The V gene's germline CDR1 is KGHDR and CDR2 SFDVKD. CDR3 length equals 15 residues. Trimming removed 5 bases from V and 6 bases from J, with 15 bases in between.

The chain uses TRBV24-1 and TRBJ2-2; a weak D match, TRBD1 (5 bases). This clonotype was sampled from a female donor with papillary thyroid cancer or a benign thyroid nodule (not recorded which). Some clones in this sample may be carry-over from other donors' samples. Sample: blood. The CDR3 DNA is TGTGCCACCAGTGTGGCAGGGAAGAAATCCGGGGAGCTGTTTTTT. The encoded protein is CATSVAGKKSGELFF.